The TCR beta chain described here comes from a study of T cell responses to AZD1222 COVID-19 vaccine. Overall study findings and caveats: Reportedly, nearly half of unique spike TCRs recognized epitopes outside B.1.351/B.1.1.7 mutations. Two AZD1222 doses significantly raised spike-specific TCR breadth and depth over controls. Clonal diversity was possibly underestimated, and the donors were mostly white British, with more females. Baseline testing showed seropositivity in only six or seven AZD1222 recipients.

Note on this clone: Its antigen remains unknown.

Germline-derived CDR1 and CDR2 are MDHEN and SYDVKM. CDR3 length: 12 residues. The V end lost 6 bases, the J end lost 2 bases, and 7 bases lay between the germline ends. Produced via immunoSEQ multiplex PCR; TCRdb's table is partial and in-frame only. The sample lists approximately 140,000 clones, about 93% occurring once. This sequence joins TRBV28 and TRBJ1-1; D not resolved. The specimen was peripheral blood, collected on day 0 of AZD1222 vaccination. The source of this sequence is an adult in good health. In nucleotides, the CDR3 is TGTGCCAGCAGCCCCCCTAACACTGAAGCTTTCTTT. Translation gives CASSPPNTEAFF.